Shown below are 29 T cell receptor beta chains from a single sample sequenced in a study of blood T cells in healthy people across ages. Through a sample-barcoded 5' primer and a J-beta primer mix, a second PCR was run for 7 to 11 cycles. TCRdb recomputed calls from the 5' RACE reads with MiXCR, one row per CDR3 protein. This sample yields some 640,000 distinct CDR3 sequences, of which about 52% are seen a single time; about a third belongs to the top ten. Source material: blood. All receptors derive from a woman aged 60 to 75 in good health.

V is TRBV7-2 and J is TRBJ1-2, with D possibly TRBD1 on 6 matching bases. V was cut by 5 bases and J by 4 bases, with 11 bases left in between. This CDR3 has 13 residues. The germline V gene has CDR1 SGHTA and CDR2 FQGNSA. The CDR3 bases are TGTGCCAGCAGCCGGGACACTCGCTATGGCTACACCTTC. The encoded protein is CASSRDTRYGYTF.

This clonotype was seen a few times. The V and J genes are TRBV2 and TRBJ2-3; D is uncertain. Trimming took off 2 bases at V and 7 bases at J, with 10 bases between the two ends. Germline V gene lookup returns CDR1 SNHLY and CDR2 FYNNEI. The CDR3 is 13 amino acids. The CDR3 DNA follows: TGTGCCAGCAGTGAATTTAGTGGGTATACGCAGTATTTT. This gives the protein CASSEFSGYTQYF.

This clonotype was seen repeatedly, ten times or more. This chain connects TRBV27 to TRBJ2-7, with D possibly being TRBD1 (6 bases). Germline V lookup: CDR1 MNHEY, CDR2 SMNVEV (reference sequence). This CDR3 contains 16 residues. The ends were cut back, 5 bases at V and 3 bases at J, with 20 bases in the middle. The CDR3 sequence: CASSTSGALGFYEQYF. The CDR3 coding sequence is TGTGCCAGCAGTACCTCAGGGGCGCTGGGGTTCTACGAGCAGTACTTC.

The table lists this clonotype with a few counts. The chain uses TRBV5-1 and TRBJ2-7; no firm D call. Trimming cost V 0 bases and J 4 bases, with 11 bases left between them. The CDR3 is made up of 14 amino acids. Looked up from germline, CDR1 is SGHRS and CDR2 is YFSETQ. The CDR3 DNA reads TGCGCCAGCAGCTTGGCGCTCGACGGATACGAGCAGTACTTC. Its protein is CASSLALDGYEQYF.

This rearrangement joins TRBV20-1 to TRBJ2-1; the D is unclear. Germline V gene sequence: CDR1 DFQATT, CDR2 SNEGSKA (reference sequence). This CDR3 region has 16 residues. Trimming took off 0 bases at V and 0 bases at J, with 12 bases between the two ends. The CDR3 DNA is TGCAGTGCTAGAGATCCTAGGGTAAGCTCCTACAATGAGCAGTTCTTC. Its protein is CSARDPRVSSYNEQFF.

This clonotype was picked up many times. V is TRBV5-1 and J is TRBJ2-1, with D unclear. The V gene's germline CDR1 is SGHRS and CDR2 YFSETQ. The CDR3 consists of 13 residues. V shed 4 bases and J shed 9 bases, with 14 bases lying between them. The CDR3 reads CASSPAGAREQFF. CDR3 sequence (DNA): TGCGCCAGCAGCCCTGCCGGAGCGCGTGAGCAGTTCTTC.

The chain carries TRBV9 and TRBJ1-6; 8 positions match TRBD1. The germline CDR1 and CDR2 sequences are SGDLS and YYNGEE. V lost 0 bases to trimming and J lost 7 bases; unmatched junction nucleotides: 3. This CDR3 spans 15 amino acids. The CDR3 spells CASSVDTGGNSPLHF. The DNA of the CDR3 is TGTGCCAGCAGCGTAGACACAGGGGGAAATTCACCCCTCCACTTT.

The V and J genes are TRBV7-2 and TRBJ2-3; unclear D gene. Germline CDR1 reads SGHTA; CDR2 reads FQGNSA. The CDR3 extends over 13 amino acids. V lost 6 bases and J lost 5, with 12 bases in between. CDR3 in DNA: TGTGCCAGCAGAAAGATGACCGGAGATACGCAGTATTTT. Translated, it gives CASRKMTGDTQYF.

The count of this clonotype is one. The chain is built from TRBV12-3 or TRBV12-4 and TRBJ2-2; tentative D call: TRBD1 (5 bases). The CDR3 consists of 13 residues. V lost 4 bases and J lost 4, with 7 bases in between. The CDR3 nucleotides are TGTGCCAGCAGTTGGACACTCACCGGGGAGCTGTTTTTT. Translated, it gives CASSWTLTGELFF.

The chain has TRBV5-1 and TRBJ2-7; 10 bases match TRBD2. The CDR3 totals 16 residues. Germline CDR1 and CDR2: SGHRS and YFSETQ. The ends lost 2 bases at V and 2 bases at J; junction bases unmatched: 7. CDR3 region: CASSFSSGSVPYEQYF. In nucleotides, the CDR3 is TGCGCCAGCAGCTTTTCTAGCGGGAGCGTTCCCTACGAGCAGTACTTC. The complete variable domain, with remaining parts taken from reference TRBV5-1 and TRBJ2-7, reads KAGVTQTPRYLIKTRGQQVTLSCSPISGHRSVSWYQQTPGQGLQFLFEYFSETQRNKGNFPGRFSGRQFSNSRSEMNVSTLELGDSALYLCASSFSSGSVPYEQYFGPGTRLTVT.

In this sample, this clonotype turned up once. CDR3 sequence reads: CASSLDTGTEAFF. The CDR3 DNA follows: TGTGCCAGCAGCTTAGACACAGGGACTGAAGCTTTCTTT. The chain recombines TRBV11-2 with TRBJ1-1; D may be TRBD1 (6 bases). Germline V gene lookup returns CDR1 SGHAT and CDR2 FQNNGV. The V end lost 0 bases, the J end lost 5 bases, and 7 bases lay between the germline ends. The CDR3 runs to 13 residues.

The sample holds a few counts of this clonotype. This chain connects TRBV6-2 or TRBV6-3 to TRBJ2-5; no clear D. Trimming removed 5 bases from V and 3 bases from J, with 7 bases in between. Per the germline V gene, CDR1 is MNHEY and CDR2 is SVGEGT. This CDR3 is 12 amino acids long. Here the CDR3 DNA reads TGTGCCAGCAGTGTGATTGAAGAGACCCAGTACTTC. Residues: CASSVIEETQYF.

V usage is TRBV20-1 and J usage is TRBJ2-5; possibly TRBD1 or TRBD2 for D (5 bases each). The CDR3 sequence is 13 residues long. CDR1 DFQATT and CDR2 SNEGSKA come from the germline V gene (reference sequence). Trimming took 3 bases from V and 5 from J, leaving 13 bases between them. The DNA of the CDR3 is TGCAGTGCTAGTGGGGCGGGCTGGGAGACCCAGTACTTC. This encodes CSASGAGWETQYF.

CDR3 nucleotide sequence: TGTGCCTGGAGTAGGACAGGGAGGAACACTGAAGCTTTCTTT. This translates into CAWSRTGRNTEAFF. The gene calls are TRBV30 and TRBJ1-1; TRBD1 aligns across 8 bases. The trim removed 2 bases at V and 1 base at J, leaving 3 bases unmatched. This CDR3 has 14 amino acids. Germline V gives CDR1 GTSNPN, CDR2 SVGIG (reference sequence).

The chain combines TRBV7-8 with TRBJ2-7; 8 bases map to TRBD2. Germline values: CDR1 SGHVS, CDR2 FQNEAQ. This CDR3 region has 14 residues. J was trimmed by 3 bases and V by 5 bases; bases with no gene match: 6. The CDR3, as DNA: TGTGCCAGCAGCCCCGGGGGGGCAGGCTACGAGCAGTACTTC. Protein product: CASSPGGAGYEQYF.

This clonotype was recorded only once. The gene calls are TRBV25-1 and TRBJ1-1; D is ambiguous. CDR1 is MGHDK and CDR2 is SYGVNS in the germline V gene. The CDR3 loop spans 11 amino acids. V was shortened by 4 bases and J by 10 bases, with 10 bases between the two germline ends. CDR3 loop: CASSVAGGAFF. Written as DNA, the CDR3 is TGTGCCAGCAGTGTGGCCGGTGGAGCTTTCTTT.

This clonotype occurred a few times. The DNA for the CDR3 is TGTGCCAGCAGCCGCAGACAGGGTCGGAATGAAAAACTGTTTTTT. Translating it yields CASSRRQGRNEKLFF. The rearrangement joins TRBV7-2 to TRBJ1-4, with 7 nucleotides matching TRBD1. The J segment lost 5 bases and the V segment lost 5 bases, leaving 8 bases of the junction unmatched. The length of the CDR3 is 15 residues. Per germline, CDR1 SGHTA and CDR2 FQGNSA.

This chain joins TRBV27 and TRBJ1-1, with a weak D call TRBD1 (5 bases). Germline CDR1 is MNHEY and CDR2 is SMNVEV (reference sequence). V was clipped by 4 bases and J by 0 bases, with 12 bases between them. This CDR3 has 15 residues. CDR3 in amino acids: CASSSQGTMNTEAFF. The DNA for the CDR3 is TGTGCCAGCAGTTCCCAGGGTACTATGAACACTGAAGCTTTCTTT.

This clonotype showed up just a few times. V usage is TRBV5-1 and J usage is TRBJ1-2; no firm D call. V lost 4 bases to trimming and J lost 0 bases, with 13 bases between them. The CDR3 is made up of 15 amino acids. Per the germline V gene, CDR1 is SGHRS and CDR2 is YFSETQ. CDR3 residues: CASSPGEGTNYGYTF. CDR3 nucleotides: TGCGCCAGCAGCCCCGGGGAGGGAACTAACTATGGCTACACCTTC.

V is TRBV9 and J is TRBJ2-3, with TRBD2 identical over 9 bases. Germline V lookup: CDR1 SGDLS, CDR2 YYNGEE. Unmatched junction bases numbered 9, after V lost 3 bases and J lost 1 base. The CDR3 runs 17 residues. The CDR3 DNA follows: TGTGCCAGCAGCGCGGAGAGTAGCGGGAGAGGCACAGATACGCAGTATTTT. Its translation: CASSAESSGRGTDTQYF.

This clonotype was observed a single time. V usage is TRBV30 and J usage is TRBJ1-2; unclear D gene. The V gene lost 3 bases and the J gene lost 7 bases, with 12 bases spanning the gap. This CDR3 is 12 amino acids long. Germline CDR1 is GTSNPN and CDR2 is SVGIG (reference sequence). The CDR3 DNA reads as TGTGCCTGGAGCGGCCCCAAATTTGGCTACACCTTC. Its protein product is CAWSGPKFGYTF.

The V call is TRBV9, the J call TRBJ2-3; D gene ambiguous. V lost 7 bases, J lost 3 bases, and 12 bases lay in between. The CDR3 consists of 13 residues. Germline V CDR1 and CDR2: SGDLS, YYNGEE. The DNA for the CDR3 is TGTGCCAGCGTGGGTGATAGGACAGATACGCAGTATTTT. This gives the protein CASVGDRTDTQYF. Using reference TRBV9 and TRBJ2-3 for the parts outside the CDR3, the full variable domain is DSGVTQTPKHLITATGQRVTLRCSPRSGDLSVYWYQQSLDQGLQFLIQYYNGEERAKGNILERFSAQQFPDLHSELNLSSLELGDSALYFCASVGDRTDTQYFGPGTRLTVL.

The CDR3 DNA is TGTGCCAGCAGCCAATCCCTGGGACGGGGCACTGAAGCTTTCTTT. Translated, it gives CASSQSLGRGTEAFF. V is TRBV7-2 and J is TRBJ1-1; tentative D call: TRBD1 (5 bases). Trimming stripped 5 bases from V and 4 bases from J, with 17 bases between. The CDR3 has 15 amino acids. Germline V lookup: CDR1 SGHTA, CDR2 FQGNSA.

This clonotype was seen ten or more times. The chain is built from TRBV20-1 and TRBJ2-7; D gene unclear. CDR1 is DFQATT and CDR2 is SNEGSKA in the germline V gene (reference sequence). The ends were cut back, 6 bases at V and 0 bases at J, with 12 bases in the middle. The length of the CDR3 is 13 residues. This chain's CDR3 is CSAKTDRSYEQYF. The DNA for the CDR3 is TGCAGTGCGAAAACGGACCGCTCCTACGAGCAGTACTTC.

V and J are TRBV20-1 and TRBJ2-5; 12 nucleotides line up with TRBD2. The CDR3 sequence is 18 residues long. Germline V CDR1 and CDR2: DFQATT, SNEGSKA (reference sequence). Trimming cost V 1 base and J 5 bases; bases outside gene matches: 14. DNA of the CDR3: TGCAGTGCTAGAGGCCCTCTAGCGGGAGGGCCCTTGGTCGAGACCCAGTACTTC. It codes for CSARGPLAGGPLVETQYF.

This clonotype appeared a few times. The CDR3: CASSSVDYGYTF. In DNA form, the CDR3 reads TGTGCCAGCAGTTCCGTGGACTATGGCTACACCTTC. The chain carries TRBV28 and TRBJ1-2; D not certain. CDR1 is MDHEN and CDR2 is SYDVKM in the germline V gene. V gave up 4 bases and J gave up 3 bases, with 6 bases separating them. This CDR3 region has 12 residues.

This clonotype showed up just a few times. V and J are TRBV5-1 and TRBJ2-3, with 9 nucleotides matching TRBD2. The CDR3 consists of 16 residues. J gave up 4 bases and V 2 bases, and 8 bases lay outside the gene matches. Germline-derived CDR1 and CDR2 are SGHRS and YFSETQ. For the CDR3, the DNA is TGCGCCAGCAGCTTAGTGGGCGGGAGGGCCGCAGATACGCAGTATTTT. Its translation is CASSLVGGRAADTQYF.

This chain uses TRBV11-3 with TRBJ2-3, with TRBD1 matching over 9 bases. The CDR3 length is 16 residues. CDR1 and CDR2 (germline): SGHNT, YENEEA. V lost 4 bases to trimming and J lost 3 bases; unmatched junction nucleotides: 8. CDR3 in amino acids: CASSSGQGSFTDTQYF. The CDR3 DNA is TGTGCCAGCAGCTCCGGACAGGGGTCCTTTACAGATACGCAGTATTTT. The whole variable domain, filled in from reference TRBV11-3 and TRBJ2-3, reads EAGVVQSPRYKIIEKKQPVAFWCNPISGHNTLYWYLQNLGQGPELLIRYENEEAVDDSQLPKDRFSAERLKGVDSTLKIQPAELGDSAVYLCASSSGQGSFTDTQYFGPGTRLTVL.

This clonotype was detected ten times or more. The J gene is TRBJ2-1, the V gene TRBV11-1; no definite D call. The CDR3 length is 15 residues. V was shortened by 5 bases and J by 0 bases, with 11 bases between the two germline ends. CDR1 is SGHAT, CDR2 FQDESV, per germline (reference sequence). The CDR3 spells CASSPPASSYNEQFF. The CDR3 DNA is TGTGCCAGCAGCCCTCCGGCTAGCTCCTACAATGAGCAGTTCTTC.